This TCR beta chain was sequenced for a study of cytomegalovirus exposure and HLA in healthy donors. General observations from the study: Association with HLA alleles at 0.05 false discovery rate was found for some 18,000 TCR beta sequences in a later analysis. A likely sequencing artifact accounted for one observed cluster of highly shared sequence variants. Some TCR beta chains (164 of them) were listed as cytomegalovirus-associated. More clonal expansion characterized HLA-associated TCR beta chains than equally common others in a later analysis.

The PCR was carried out with 60 Vbeta primers and 13 Jbeta primers. Libraries were prepared by immunoSEQ multiplex PCR; TCRdb keeps only in-frame clonotypes and omits some of them. Found here are approximately 140,000 clones, 77% of them singletons; the top ten hold approximately 0.94%. To note about this clone: Its antigen is not known.

V lost 0 bases and J lost 7, with 14 bases in between. This CDR3 has 15 amino acids. CDR1 is SGHNT, CDR2 YYREEE, per germline (reference sequence). The sequenced sample was PBMCs. This receptor was taken from a woman aged 60-75 years in good health and CMV-seronegative. The rearrangement links TRBV5-4 to TRBJ2-1; possible D gene TRBD2, 7 bases. In DNA form, the CDR3 reads TGTGCCAGCAGCTTGGTGGGCGGGGGCTCTAATGAGCAGTTCTTC. This encodes CASSLVGGGSNEQFF.